The 9 T cell receptor beta chains given below trace back to one sample, sequenced in a study of cytomegalovirus exposure and HLA in healthy donors. The PCR had 60 Vbeta and 13 Jbeta primers. The protocol was immunoSEQ multiplex PCR, while the TCRdb copy is restricted to in-frame clones and leaves out a portion. The sample holds about 96,000 clones, under 65% seen once. The sample was PBMCs. Receptors were obtained from a man between 60 and 75 years old in good health and CMV-seronegative.

This rearrangement joins TRBV5-1 to TRBJ2-7; 7 nucleotides align to TRBD1. With V trimmed by 0 bases and J by 4 bases, 4 bases remained unmatched. The germline V gene has CDR1 SGHRS and CDR2 YFSETQ. This CDR3 contains 14 residues. CDR3 region: CASSLGRGLYEQYF. The CDR3 nucleotides read TGCGCCAGCAGCTTGGGTAGGGGGCTATACGAGCAGTACTTC.

The chain combines TRBV5-1 with TRBJ1-4, with TRBD1 as a possible D gene (5 bases). V was shortened by 1 base and J by 8 bases, with 9 bases between the two germline ends. The CDR3 covers 13 residues. The germline gives CDR1 SGHRS, CDR2 YFSETQ. CDR3 loop: CASSLQGAEKLFF. The DNA of the CDR3 is TGCGCCAGCAGCTTGCAGGGCGCGGAAAAACTGTTTTTT.

The V and J genes are TRBV19 and TRBJ1-5, with no clear D. CDR3 length: 19 amino acids. The V end lost 0 bases, the J end lost 1 base, and 19 bases lay between the germline ends. Looked up from germline, CDR1 is LNHDA and CDR2 is SQIVND (reference sequence). CDR3 sequence (DNA): TGTGCCAGTAGTATAGATCTTTCGATCGGAACAGCCAGCAATCAGCCCCAGCATTTT. Translating gives CASSIDLSIGTASNQPQHF.

This sequence joins TRBV5-6 and TRBJ2-7; 12 nucleotides line up with TRBD1. CDR1 and CDR2 (germline): SGHDT, YYEEEE. The CDR3 loop spans 17 amino acids. V lost 4 bases to trimming and J lost 5 bases; unmatched junction nucleotides: 13. CDR3 region: CASSPTPAGQGAHEQYF. CDR3 sequence (DNA): TGTGCCAGCAGCCCGACTCCAGCGGGACAGGGGGCCCACGAGCAGTACTTC.

The sample holds a few counts of this clone. Other DNA sequences in this sample translate to the same CDR3. This chain links TRBV5-1 with TRBJ2-7; D uncertain. Trimming stripped 2 bases from V and 1 base from J, with 4 bases between. The CDR3 is made up of 12 amino acids. Germline CDR1 and CDR2: SGHRS and YFSETQ. Here the CDR3 reads CASSFGSYEQYF. DNA of the CDR3: TGCGCCAGCAGCTTCGGTTCCTACGAGCAGTACTTC.

This clone was observed once. The chain uses TRBV29-1 and TRBJ2-7, with 8 bases matching TRBD2. The CDR3 sequence is 14 residues long. After removal of 7 bases from V and 7 bases from J, the junction contained 15 bases not matched to a gene. CDR1 SQVTM and CDR2 ANQGSEA come from the germline V gene. The CDR3 DNA follows: TGCAGCGCAACTAAAGCGGGAGTGGTTTTGGAGCAGTACTTC. Translation gives CSATKAGVVLEQYF.

This clone was recorded a few times. V is TRBV5-5 and J is TRBJ1-2; D possibly corresponds to TRBD1 (5 bases). Germline CDR1 is SGHKS and CDR2 is YYEKEE (reference sequence). V gave up 3 bases and J gave up 5 bases, with 8 bases separating them. This CDR3 comprises 12 residues. The CDR3, as DNA: TGTGCCAGCAGCTCGACAGAGTATGGCTACACCTTC. It encodes CASSSTEYGYTF.

This chain uses TRBV29-1 with TRBJ2-7, with 11 bases that match TRBD2. Germline V gives CDR1 SQVTM, CDR2 ANQGSEA. The CDR3 is made up of 12 amino acids. With 3 bases clipped from V and 6 bases from J, the junction kept 1 base outside the gene matches. Here the CDR3 DNA reads TGCAGCGTTGAGCTAGCGGGGGGCGAGCAGTACTTC. Protein sequence: CSVELAGGEQYF.

The chain combines TRBV4-2 with TRBJ2-3, with 7 bases identical to TRBD2. Germline V gene data show CDR1 as LGHNA and CDR2 as YNFKEQ. Trimming removed 0 bases from V and 2 bases from J; junction bases left unmatched: 8. The CDR3 length is 17 residues. The CDR3 sequence: CASSQDIQRGLTDTQYF. CDR3 bases: TGTGCCAGCAGCCAAGATATCCAGCGGGGCCTCACAGATACGCAGTATTTT.